The T cell receptor (beta chain) under discussion was sequenced for a study of blood T cells in healthy people across ages. V was shortened by 6 bases and J by 3 bases, with 20 bases between the two germline ends. Germline V gene lookup returns CDR1 KGHDR and CDR2 SFDVKD. CDR3 length: 17 amino acids. Aged roughly 6 to 95, donors were systemically healthy Caucasians from Russia. The amount of total RNA extracted per sample was at least 5.5 micrograms. Together with a sample-barcoded 5' primer, a J-beta primer mix was included in a second PCR lasting about 7 to 11 cycles. TCRdb reanalysed the 5' RACE reads using MiXCR and keeps one entry per CDR3 protein. The repertoire holds over 1,500,000 distinct CDR3 sequences, with about two fifths as singletons.

The sequence came from a human donor in good health. The chain is built from TRBV24-1 and TRBJ2-1, with a weak D call TRBD2 (7 bases). The sample comprised blood. In DNA form, the CDR3 reads TGTGCCACCAGTCCCCGGGCGTCGGGGGGCGGCTACAATGAGCAGTTCTTC. Translating gives CATSPRASGGGYNEQFF.